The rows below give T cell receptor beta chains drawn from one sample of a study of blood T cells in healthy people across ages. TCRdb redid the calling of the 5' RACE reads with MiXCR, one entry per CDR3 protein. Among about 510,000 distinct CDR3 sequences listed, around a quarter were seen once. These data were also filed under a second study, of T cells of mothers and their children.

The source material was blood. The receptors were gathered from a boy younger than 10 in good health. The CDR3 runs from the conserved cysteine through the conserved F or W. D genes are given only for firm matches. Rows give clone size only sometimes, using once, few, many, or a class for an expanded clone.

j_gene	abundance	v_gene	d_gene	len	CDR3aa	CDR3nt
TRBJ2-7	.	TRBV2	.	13	CASSEWRSYEQYF	TGTGCCAGCAGCGAATGGAGGTCCTACGAGCAGTACTTC
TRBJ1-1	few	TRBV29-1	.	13	CSVRHGAGTEAFF	TGCAGCGTTCGTCATGGGGCTGGGACTGAAGCTTTCTTT
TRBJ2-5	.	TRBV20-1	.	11	CSALVGETQYF	TGCAGTGCCCTAGTTGGTGAGACCCAGTACTTC
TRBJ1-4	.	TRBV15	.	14	CATTQGRVNEKLFF	TGTGCCACCACCCAGGGCAGGGTTAATGAAAAACTGTTTTTT
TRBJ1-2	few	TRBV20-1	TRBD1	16	CSARTYRDRDNYGYTF	TGCAGTGCTAGGACTTACCGGGACAGGGATAACTATGGCTACACCTTC
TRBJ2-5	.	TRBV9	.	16	CASSVEGGGYQETQYF	TGTGCCAGCAGCGTAGAGGGAGGGGGGTACCAAGAGACCCAGTACTTC
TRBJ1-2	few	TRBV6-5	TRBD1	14	CASSYRGQSYGYTF	TGTGCCAGCAGTTACAGGGGGCAGAGCTATGGCTACACCTTC
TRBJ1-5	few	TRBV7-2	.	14	CASSQGGVRQPQHF	TGTGCCAGCAGCCAGGGAGGGGTACGTCAGCCCCAGCATTTT
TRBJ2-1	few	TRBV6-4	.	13	CASSDSSRAEQFF	TGTGCCAGCAGTGACTCGTCCCGCGCTGAGCAGTTCTTC
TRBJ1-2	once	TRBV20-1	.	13	CSAPPADSYGYTF	TGCAGTGCCCCCCCCGCAGATAGCTATGGCTACACCTTC
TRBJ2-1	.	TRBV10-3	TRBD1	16	CAISGFKDRGLVEQFF	TGTGCCATCAGTGGTTTTAAGGACAGGGGGCTGGTTGAGCAGTTCTTC
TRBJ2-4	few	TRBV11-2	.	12	CASSPLKNIQYF	TGTGCCAGCAGCCCGCTCAAAAACATTCAGTACTTC
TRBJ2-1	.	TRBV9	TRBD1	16	CTSSGSGTGHYNEQFF	TGTACCAGCAGCGGCTCCGGGACAGGGCATTACAATGAGCAGTTCTTC
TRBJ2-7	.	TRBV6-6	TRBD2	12	CASSYGTTEQYF	TGTGCCAGCAGTTACGGGACTACCGAGCAGTACTTC
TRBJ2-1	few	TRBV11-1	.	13	CASSLPYTREQFF	TGTGCCAGCAGCCTCCCTTATACTAGGGAGCAGTTCTTC
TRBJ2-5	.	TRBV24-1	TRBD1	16	CATSGSRDRDRETQYF	TGTGCCACCAGTGGCTCCCGGGACAGGGATCGGGAGACCCAGTACTTC
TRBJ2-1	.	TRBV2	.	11	CASSEINEQFF	TGTGCCAGCAGTGAAATAAATGAGCAGTTCTTC
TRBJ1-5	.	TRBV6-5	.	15	CASSPAAGGNQPQHF	TGTGCCAGCAGTCCGGCGGCAGGAGGCAATCAGCCCCAGCATTTT
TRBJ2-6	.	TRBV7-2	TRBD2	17	CASSILAGASGANVLTF	TGTGCCAGCAGCATACTAGCGGGGGCCTCTGGGGCCAACGTCCTGACTTTC
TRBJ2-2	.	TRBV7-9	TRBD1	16	CASSPRTGGGTGELFF	TGTGCCAGCAGCCCCAGGACAGGGGGCGGCACCGGGGAGCTGTTTTTT
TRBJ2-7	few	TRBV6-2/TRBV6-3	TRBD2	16	CASSQTRTSGPYEQYF	TGTGCCAGCAGCCAAACAAGGACTAGCGGGCCTTACGAGCAGTACTTC
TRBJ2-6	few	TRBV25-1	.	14	CASSETGGANVLTF	TGTGCCAGCAGTGAAACCGGAGGGGCCAACGTCCTGACTTTC
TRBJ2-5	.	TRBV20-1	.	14	CSGAAGASGQTQYF	TGCAGTGGGGCAGCGGGCGCGTCGGGGCAGACCCAGTACTTC
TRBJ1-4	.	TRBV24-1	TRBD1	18	CATSPTGTVRVANEKLFF	TGTGCCACCAGTCCGACCGGGACAGTGCGGGTGGCTAATGAAAAACTGTTTTTT
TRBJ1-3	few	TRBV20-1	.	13	CSARTDSGNTIYF	TGCAGTGCTAGGACAGACTCTGGAAACACCATATATTTT
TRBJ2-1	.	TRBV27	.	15	CASRPQGISYNEQFF	TGTGCCAGCCGTCCCCAGGGCATCTCCTACAATGAGCAGTTCTTC
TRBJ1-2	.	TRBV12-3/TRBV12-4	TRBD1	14	CASSFGTGVYGYTF	TGTGCCAGCAGTTTTGGGACAGGGGTTTATGGCTACACCTTC
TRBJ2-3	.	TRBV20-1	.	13	CSARAGSTDTQYF	TGCAGTGCTAGAGCCGGATCCACAGATACGCAGTATTTT
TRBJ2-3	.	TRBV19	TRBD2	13	CATSEGSSGGQYF	TGTGCCACGTCGGAGGGGTCTAGCGGGGGGCAGTATTTT
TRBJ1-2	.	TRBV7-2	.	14	CASSLEGDYTGYTF	TGTGCCAGCAGCTTAGAGGGGGACTACACTGGCTACACCTTC
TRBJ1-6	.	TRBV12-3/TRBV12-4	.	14	CASSLQGSDSPLHF	TGTGCCAGCAGTTTACAGGGATCGGATTCACCCCTCCACTTT
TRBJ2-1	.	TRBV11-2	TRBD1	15	CASSLKSGGLNEQFF	TGTGCCAGCAGCTTAAAGTCAGGGGGCCTTAATGAGCAGTTCTTC
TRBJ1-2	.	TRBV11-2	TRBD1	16	CASRLGRGQNSYGYTF	TGTGCCAGCAGGTTAGGCCGGGGACAGAACAGCTATGGCTACACCTTC
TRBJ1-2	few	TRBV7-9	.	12	CASSLEAYGYTF	TGTGCCAGCAGCTTAGAGGCCTATGGCTACACCTTC
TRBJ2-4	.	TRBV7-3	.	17	CASSLTRQNRLKNIQYF	TGTGCCAGCAGCTTAACTAGACAGAATAGACTCAAAAACATTCAGTACTTC
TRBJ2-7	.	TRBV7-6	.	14	CASSLEGKIYEQYF	TGTGCCAGCAGCTTAGAGGGCAAAATTTACGAGCAGTACTTC
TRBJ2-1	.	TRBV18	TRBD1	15	CASSPRDRVESEQFF	TGTGCCAGCTCACCACGGGACAGGGTGGAGAGTGAGCAGTTCTTC
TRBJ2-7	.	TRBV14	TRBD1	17	CASSQTRGQGEAYEQYF	TGTGCCAGCAGCCAGACCCGAGGACAGGGGGAGGCCTACGAGCAGTACTTC
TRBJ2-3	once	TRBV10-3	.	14	CAIKAGASTDTQYF	TGTGCCATCAAGGCAGGGGCGTCCACAGATACGCAGTATTTT
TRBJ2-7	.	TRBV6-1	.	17	CASSLTGQGRQADEQYF	TGTGCCAGCAGCCTCACCGGTCAAGGGCGCCAAGCGGACGAGCAGTACTTC
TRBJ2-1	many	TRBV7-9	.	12	CASSLAGHEQFF	TGTGCCAGCAGCTTAGCCGGGCATGAGCAGTTCTTC
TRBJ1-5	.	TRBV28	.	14	CASSPQISNQPQHF	TGTGCCAGCAGCCCACAGATTAGCAATCAGCCCCAGCATTTT
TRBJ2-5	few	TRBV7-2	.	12	CASSSGAETQYF	TGTGCCAGCAGCAGCGGTGCGGAGACCCAGTACTTC
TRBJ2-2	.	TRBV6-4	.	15	CASSEEAGDTGELFF	TGTGCCAGCAGTGAAGAGGCAGGGGACACCGGGGAGCTGTTTTTT
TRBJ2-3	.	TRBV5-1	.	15	CASSPRIPGTDTQYF	TGCGCCAGCAGCCCAAGGATCCCGGGCACAGATACGCAGTATTTT
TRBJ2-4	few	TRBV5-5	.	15	CASSLRGDSGNIQYF	TGTGCCAGCAGCTTAAGAGGAGATAGTGGAAACATTCAGTACTTC